The 29 T cell receptor beta chains in this list originate from one sample, sequenced in a study of T cell changes during pregnancy in multiple sclerosis. Sequencing was performed with immunoSEQ multiplex PCR; in TCRdb, only in-frame clones are kept and a portion is missing. The sample has under 110,000 clones; roughly 89% are singletons. The sequencing here drew on peripheral blood, taken before pregnancy. Every receptor here comes from a female donor with multiple sclerosis, enrolled in a pregnancy study.

V usage is TRBV18 and J usage is TRBJ2-5, with a tentative D call TRBD2 (6 bases). Trimming took 1 base from V and 1 from J, leaving 13 bases between them. Germline CDR1 and CDR2: KGHSH and LQKENI. The CDR3 is 16 amino acids. In nucleotides, the CDR3 is TGTGCCAGCTCACCACTGGTTTCGGGACTCCAAGAGACCCAGTACTTC. Translation gives CASSPLVSGLQETQYF.

The V call is TRBV28, the J call TRBJ2-7; TRBD2 might be the D (5 bases). Germline assignment: CDR1 MDHEN and CDR2 SYDVKM. CDR3 length equals 13 residues. Between the trimmed V and J ends, which lost 5 bases and 4 bases, there was a span of 12 bases. The CDR3 protein is CASSPGLEYEQYF. CDR3 nucleotide sequence: TGTGCCAGCAGTCCCGGACTGGAATACGAGCAGTACTTC.

The chain uses TRBV7-6 and TRBJ1-3; D is unresolved. V was clipped by 1 base and J by 4 bases, with 17 bases between them. The germline gives CDR1 SGHVS, CDR2 FNYEAQ. The CDR3 runs to 17 residues. The CDR3 sequence is CASSLVSAGSAGNTIYF. The DNA for the CDR3 is TGTGCCAGCAGCTTAGTTTCTGCGGGGTCCGCCGGAAACACCATATATTTT.

This chain connects TRBV7-9 to TRBJ2-7; TRBD1 is a possible D gene (5 bases). V lost 5 bases and J 0 bases, leaving 14 bases between the germline ends. This CDR3 region has 15 residues. CDR1 is SEHNR and CDR2 is FQNEAQ in the germline V gene (reference sequence). CDR3 sequence: CASSPGQVSSYEQYF. Here the CDR3 DNA reads TGTGCCAGCAGCCCTGGACAAGTCAGCTCCTACGAGCAGTACTTC.

This chain connects TRBV27 to TRBJ2-3, with TRBD2 matching 9 bases. V trimming: 3 bases; J trimming: 7 bases; junction bases outside the gene matches: 5. The CDR3 has 14 residues. The germline CDR1 and CDR2 sequences are MNHEY and SMNVEV (reference sequence). The DNA of the CDR3 is TGTGCCAGCAGTTTGGTAGCGGGAGACTATACGCAGTATTTT. Protein: CASSLVAGDYTQYF.

The chain recombines TRBV7-2 with TRBJ2-1; weak D call: TRBD2 (6 bases). This CDR3 comprises 15 residues. The V gene's germline CDR1 is SGHTA and CDR2 FQGNSA. V was trimmed by 3 bases and J by 0 bases, leaving 9 bases between them. CDR3 residues: CASSFGGSSYNEQFF. The CDR3 nucleotides read TGTGCCAGCAGCTTCGGGGGAAGCTCCTACAATGAGCAGTTCTTC.

The chain carries TRBV5-4 and TRBJ2-3; TRBD1 matches 8 bases. CDR3 size: 15 residues. Germline trimming cut 4 bases from V and 1 base from J; bases unmatched to any gene: 5. Germline loops: CDR1 SGHNT, CDR2 YYREEE (reference sequence). CDR3 bases: TGTGCCAGCAGCCCGACAGGGGCTGGCACAGATACGCAGTATTTT. This codes for CASSPTGAGTDTQYF.

CDR3: CASSLRGQSTDTQYF. In DNA, the CDR3 is TGCGCCAGCAGCTTGAGGGGCCAGAGCACAGATACGCAGTATTTT. The genes are TRBV5-1 and TRBJ2-3; a weak D match, TRBD1 (5 bases). Deletions cut 1 base from V and 0 bases from J, with 9 bases between. The CDR3 length is 15 residues. The germline CDR1 and CDR2 sequences are SGHRS and YFSETQ.

This chain uses TRBV6-5 with TRBJ1-2; maybe TRBD1 (6 bases). The CDR3 contains 15 residues. The V gene's germline CDR1 is MNHEY and CDR2 SVGAGI. V dropped 5 bases and J dropped 1 base, with 14 bases sitting between them. The CDR3 DNA is TGTGCCAGCAGTGCCGCGCGGGGGCATAACTATGGCTACACCTTC. Amino acid sequence: CASSAARGHNYGYTF.

The CDR3 region has the DNA TGTGCCAGCAGCGTAGGAGGACTAGCGGGAGAAGAGACCCAGTACTTC. Translation: CASSVGGLAGEETQYF. The gene calls are TRBV9 and TRBJ2-5, with 13 bases lining up with TRBD2. This CDR3 comprises 16 residues. Trimming took 0 bases from V and 3 from J; bases not matched to a gene: 2. In germline, CDR1 is SGDLS, CDR2 YYNGEE.

This clone was seen a few times. The rearrangement links TRBV7-2 to TRBJ1-2; 7 bases agree with TRBD1. The CDR3 loop spans 14 amino acids. The trim removed 5 bases at V and 8 bases at J, leaving 11 bases unmatched. Germline V gene sequence: CDR1 SGHTA, CDR2 FQGNSA. The CDR3 sequence: CASSPKGQARGYTF. Here the CDR3 DNA reads TGTGCCAGCAGCCCCAAAGGACAGGCTCGCGGCTACACCTTC.

The chain joins TRBV9 to TRBJ2-7, with no clear D. The CDR3 sequence is 15 residues long. V gave up 4 bases and J gave up 5 bases, with 19 bases separating them. The germline V gene has CDR1 SGDLS and CDR2 YYNGEE. The CDR3, as DNA: TGTGCCAGCAGCCCTTCTCTAGGAATTTACGACGAGCAGTACTTC. Translating gives CASSPSLGIYDEQYF.

V is TRBV5-1 and J is TRBJ2-7, with TRBD2 identical over 13 bases. This CDR3 comprises 15 residues. Germline V gives CDR1 SGHRS, CDR2 YFSETQ. V trimming: 0 bases; J trimming: 5 bases; junction bases outside the gene matches: 2. Written as DNA, the CDR3 is TGCGCCAGCAGCTTGGCCGGGACTAGCGGGAACGAGCAGTACTTC. Translated, it gives CASSLAGTSGNEQYF.

This clone showed up just a few times. V usage is TRBV4-2 and J usage is TRBJ1-6, with a possible D match to TRBD1 (6 bases). V was cut by 0 bases and J by 5 bases, with 14 bases left in between. This CDR3 spans 17 amino acids. CDR1 and CDR2 (germline): LGHNA, YNFKEQ. CDR3: CASSQDPRGANNSPLHF. CDR3 sequence (DNA): TGTGCCAGCAGCCAAGATCCCCGGGGGGCCAATAATTCACCCCTCCACTTT.

This clone was counted a single time. V and J are TRBV6-5 and TRBJ2-7, with TRBD2 matching over 8 bases. CDR1 MNHEY and CDR2 SVGAGI come from the germline V gene. This CDR3 region has 15 residues. V was clipped by 5 bases and J by 2 bases; unmatched bases: 8. The CDR3 coding sequence is TGTGCCAGCAGTCTAGCCGGGGGGGAGGCCTACGAGCAGTACTTC. Amino acid sequence: CASSLAGGEAYEQYF.

J is TRBJ2-5 and V is TRBV6-1; no definite D call. Trimming cost V 4 bases and J 2 bases, with 8 bases left between them. There are 13 residues in the CDR3. Germline-derived CDR1 and CDR2 are MNHNS and SASEGT. CDR3 residues: CASSVGYQETQYF. The CDR3 DNA reads as TGTGCCAGCAGTGTGGGCTATCAAGAGACCCAGTACTTC.

This chain joins TRBV11-1 and TRBJ1-2; 9 bases agree with TRBD1. The V gene end was trimmed by 4 bases and the J gene end by 7 bases; junction bases not matched to a gene: 13. Germline-derived CDR1 and CDR2 are SGHAT and FQDESV (reference sequence). The CDR3 totals 16 residues. This chain's CDR3 is CASSSLLGTGLRGYTF. CDR3 nucleotides: TGTGCCAGCAGCTCCTTACTTGGGACAGGGTTGCGTGGCTACACCTTC.

This clone has more than one count but fewer than ten. CDR3 in DNA: TGTGCCAGCAGCTTGGTTCAGGGGGATAATTCACCCCTCCACTTT. It is translated as CASSLVQGDNSPLHF. The chain has TRBV5-4 and TRBJ1-6; 7 bases are shared with TRBD1. CDR3 length: 15 amino acids. The germline gives CDR1 SGHNT, CDR2 YYREEE (reference sequence). The V and J ends lost 0 bases and 5 bases, in that order; junction bases with no gene match: 2.

The chain links TRBV19 to TRBJ1-1, with D uncertain. This CDR3 is 13 amino acids long. V gave up 0 bases and J gave up 3 bases, with 5 bases separating them. Germline values: CDR1 LNHDA, CDR2 SQIVND (reference sequence). This CDR3 reads CASSIEVDTEAFF. The CDR3 DNA is TGTGCCAGTAGTATAGAAGTAGACACTGAAGCTTTCTTT.

The J gene is TRBJ2-5, the V gene TRBV10-3, with 12 bases matching TRBD2. Trimming removed 5 bases from V and 2 bases from J; junction bases left unmatched: 6. Germline loops: CDR1 ENHRY, CDR2 SYGVKD. The CDR3 consists of 16 residues. The CDR3 reads CAISPGLAGLQETQYF. In DNA, the CDR3 is TGTGCCATCAGTCCCGGACTAGCGGGACTACAAGAGACCCAGTACTTC.

This clone has a handful of counts. This sequence joins TRBV9 and TRBJ2-2; 7 bases are shared with TRBD1. V lost 1 base to trimming and J lost 7 bases; unmatched junction nucleotides: 1. CDR3 size: 13 residues. Germline CDR1 and CDR2: SGDLS and YYNGEE. The CDR3 sequence is CASSVTGVGELFF. Written as DNA, the CDR3 is TGTGCCAGCAGCGTAACAGGGGTCGGGGAGCTGTTTTTT.

This chain links TRBV28 with TRBJ2-6, with D possibly matching TRBD1 (5 bases). Germline V gene sequence: CDR1 MDHEN, CDR2 SYDVKM. The CDR3 is 15 amino acids. V was clipped by 11 bases and J by 0 bases, with 14 bases between them. CDR3 protein: CAAQRGSSGANVLTF. The CDR3 DNA is TGTGCCGCCCAAAGGGGTAGCTCTGGGGCCAACGTCCTGACTTTC.

This clone was seen just once. The rearrangement joins TRBV13 to TRBJ2-7, with D possibly TRBD2 on 5 matching bases. The CDR3 consists of 13 residues. Germline CDR1 is PRHDT and CDR2 is FYEKMQ (reference sequence). Trimming took 1 base from V and 2 from J, leaving 6 bases between them. CDR3 amino acids: CASSLVGAYEQYF. CDR3 coding DNA: TGTGCCAGCAGCTTAGTCGGGGCCTACGAGCAGTACTTC.

This chain joins TRBV7-7 and TRBJ2-5; a possible D gene is TRBD1 (6 bases). The germline V and J ends were trimmed by 5 bases and 1 base, with 11 bases remaining between them. The CDR3 runs 14 residues. Germline V CDR1 and CDR2: SSHAT, FNYEAQ (reference sequence). The CDR3 coding sequence is TGTGCCAGCAGCACCACAGGGATCCAAGAGACCCAGTACTTC. Translation gives CASSTTGIQETQYF.

V gene TRBV7-9 combines with J gene TRBJ2-5, with a tentative D call TRBD2 (5 bases). Per germline, CDR1 SEHNR and CDR2 FQNEAQ (reference sequence). V lost 2 bases and J lost 5, with 15 bases in between. CDR3 length: 15 residues. The CDR3 spells CASSLRVGLQETQYF. CDR3 sequence (DNA): TGTGCCAGCAGCTTAAGGGTCGGACTCCAGGAGACCCAGTACTTC.

This clone was found a few times. The V gene is TRBV2, the J gene TRBJ1-5; D is perhaps TRBD1 (5 bases). The CDR3 extends over 17 amino acids. V was shortened by 6 bases and J by 3 bases, with 21 bases between the two germline ends. Germline CDR1 reads SNHLY; CDR2 reads FYNNEI. DNA for the CDR3: TGTGCCAGCAGACCCTGGGTTGGACAAGGGAACAATCAGCCCCAGCATTTT. Translating it yields CASRPWVGQGNNQPQHF.

Concerning this clone itself: The identical CDR3 is also encoded by other nucleotide sequences in the sample. V usage is TRBV18 and J usage is TRBJ2-7; the match to TRBD1 covers 8 bases. Germline V lookup: CDR1 KGHSH, CDR2 LQKENI. The CDR3 totals 15 residues. V trimming: 1 base; J trimming: 3 bases; junction bases outside the gene matches: 5. CDR3 protein: CASSPQRGQGYEQYF. CDR3 DNA sequence: TGTGCCAGCTCACCACAAAGAGGACAGGGCTACGAGCAGTACTTC.

The V gene is TRBV7-2, the J gene TRBJ1-3; 7 nucleotides match TRBD1. Germline CDR1 is SGHTA and CDR2 is FQGNSA. With 3 bases clipped from V and 3 bases from J, the junction kept 5 bases outside the gene matches. This CDR3 has 15 residues. The CDR3 loop reads CASSFEGASGNTIYF. Written as DNA, the CDR3 is TGTGCCAGCAGCTTTGAGGGGGCGAGTGGAAACACCATATATTTT.

V usage is TRBV5-5 and J usage is TRBJ2-5; 8 positions agree with TRBD1. Germline CDR1 is SGHKS and CDR2 is YYEKEE (reference sequence). The CDR3 contains 16 residues. Trimming took 0 bases from V and 1 from J; bases not matched to a gene: 5. The CDR3 protein is CASSLVGTGIQETQYF. As DNA, the CDR3 is TGTGCCAGCAGCTTGGTAGGGACAGGCATCCAAGAGACCCAGTACTTC.